The 30 T cell receptor beta chains reported below all come from one sample, sequenced in a study of cytomegalovirus exposure and HLA in healthy donors. PCR involved 60 Vbeta and 13 Jbeta primers. Sequenced by immunoSEQ multiplex PCR; TCRdb stores in-frame clones only, minus some. This table holds about 93,000 clones, around 80% found once. The sequencing sample was made of PBMCs. These receptors originate from a man aged 30-40 years in good health and CMV-seronegative.

The chain is built from TRBV7-9 and TRBJ2-5; D is uncertain. The germline V gene encodes CDR1 SEHNR and CDR2 FQNEAQ (reference sequence). The CDR3 is 12 residues long. V was trimmed by 6 bases and J by 4 bases, leaving 9 bases between them. CDR3 protein: CASRAGGETQYF. For the CDR3, the DNA is TGTGCCAGCAGGGCCGGCGGAGAGACCCAGTACTTC.

This sequence joins TRBV19 and TRBJ1-1, with D possibly TRBD1 on 5 matching bases. V lost 5 bases and J 7 bases, leaving 8 bases between the germline ends. Germline-derived CDR1 and CDR2 are LNHDA and SQIVND (reference sequence). The CDR3 is made up of 11 amino acids. CDR3 nucleotide sequence: TGTGCCAGTAGTCGGGGGATTGAAGCTTTCTTT. It codes for CASSRGIEAFF.

V usage is TRBV14 and J usage is TRBJ1-2, with D hard to call. With 0 bases removed from V and 4 bases from J, the gap between germline ends came to 15 bases. The CDR3 consists of 16 residues. Germline V lookup: CDR1 SGHDN, CDR2 FVKESK. The CDR3 is CASSQDWQRPSYGYTF. DNA of the CDR3: TGTGCCAGCAGCCAAGACTGGCAGCGTCCGTCCTATGGCTACACCTTC.

This clone occurred many times. The chain is built from TRBV6-1 and TRBJ2-2, with 7 bases fitting TRBD2. Per germline, CDR1 MNHNS and CDR2 SASEGT. The trim removed 5 bases at V and 6 bases at J, leaving 6 bases unmatched. The CDR3 is 14 amino acids. The CDR3 reads CASSFGTKPGELFF. In DNA, the CDR3 is TGTGCCAGCAGTTTCGGGACTAAACCCGGGGAGCTGTTTTTT.

The chain carries TRBV25-1 and TRBJ2-7; a weak D match, TRBD1 (5 bases). The CDR3 sequence is 13 residues long. The germline CDR1 and CDR2 sequences are MGHDK and SYGVNS. V lost 4 bases, J lost 4 bases, and 11 bases lay in between. The CDR3 sequence is CASSGGLLYEQYV. The CDR3 bases are TGTGCCAGCAGTGGGGGCCTTCTGTACGAGCAGTACGTC.

The chain carries TRBV18 and TRBJ2-3, with D maybe TRBD1 (6 bases). From germline, CDR1 is KGHSH and CDR2 LQKENI. Trimming removed 2 bases from V and 5 bases from J, with 11 bases in between. This CDR3 spans 14 amino acids. As DNA, the CDR3 is TGTGCCAGCTCACCAACTCAGGGGCGAGATACGCAGTATTTT. This encodes CASSPTQGRDTQYF.

This clone was counted between two and nine times. The rearrangement joins TRBV5-1 to TRBJ2-1, with TRBD2 identical over 9 bases. The CDR3 covers 16 residues. The V gene end was trimmed by 0 bases and the J gene end by 7 bases; junction bases not matched to a gene: 8. Per the germline V gene, CDR1 is SGHRS and CDR2 is YFSETQ. This CDR3 is CASSLGPSGTQNEQFF. The DNA for the CDR3 is TGCGCCAGCAGCTTGGGGCCTAGCGGGACCCAAAATGAGCAGTTCTTC. Filled out from reference TRBV5-1 and TRBJ2-1, the complete variable domain reads KAGVTQTPRYLIKTRGQQVTLSCSPISGHRSVSWYQQTPGQGLQFLFEYFSETQRNKGNFPGRFSGRQFSNSRSEMNVSTLELGDSALYLCASSLGPSGTQNEQFFGPGTRLTVL.

The chain couples TRBV5-1 to TRBJ2-1; 9 bases are a match to TRBD2. CDR3 length: 14 residues. Germline V CDR1 and CDR2: SGHRS, YFSETQ. The trim removed 4 bases at V and 8 bases at J, leaving 7 bases unmatched. CDR3 DNA sequence: TGCGCCAGCAGCCCGGGACTAGCAGTCTATGAGCAGTTCTTC. Translation gives CASSPGLAVYEQFF.

V is TRBV15 and J is TRBJ2-1; 7 nucleotides match TRBD1. The CDR3 totals 16 residues. The V segment lost 0 bases and the J segment 6 bases; nucleotides outside the gene matches: 8. Germline values: CDR1 LNHNV, CDR2 YYDKDF (reference sequence). The CDR3 loop is CATSRELGGAVNEQFF. CDR3 in DNA: TGTGCCACCAGCAGAGAATTAGGGGGCGCGGTCAATGAGCAGTTCTTC.

The V call is TRBV27, the J call TRBJ1-5; TRBD1 might be the D (6 bases). The CDR3 totals 15 residues. Germline CDR1 is MNHEY and CDR2 is SMNVEV (reference sequence). V dropped 6 bases and J dropped 6 bases, with 18 bases sitting between them. The CDR3 sequence is CASSMIPGAGQPQHF. CDR3 nucleotides: TGTGCCAGCAGCATGATTCCAGGGGCTGGTCAGCCCCAGCATTTT.

The table lists this clone with a count of one. The V gene is TRBV11-2, the J gene TRBJ1-4, with no clear D. V lost 1 base, J lost 6 bases, and 12 bases lay in between. Germline CDR1 and CDR2: SGHAT and FQNNGV. The CDR3 loop spans 15 amino acids. This CDR3 is CASSLGAGGYEKLFF. The CDR3 DNA is TGTGCCAGCAGCTTAGGCGCCGGCGGGTATGAAAAACTGTTTTTT.

The chain combines TRBV7-8 with TRBJ2-4; D is undetermined. V was pared by 1 base and J by 0 bases, with 10 bases between. The CDR3 is 16 amino acids. CDR1 is SGHVS, CDR2 FQNEAQ, per germline. The CDR3 region is CASSLVALQAKNIQYF. CDR3 sequence (DNA): TGTGCCAGCAGCTTAGTGGCCTTACAAGCCAAAAACATTCAGTACTTC. The variable domain in full, with the rest retrieved from reference TRBV7-8 and TRBJ2-4, is GAGVSQSPRYKVAKRGQDVALRCDPISGHVSLFWYQQALGQGPEFLTYFQNEAQLDKSGLPSDRFFAERPEGSVSTLKIQRTQQEDSAVYLCASSLVALQAKNIQYFGAGTRLSVL.

The rearrangement uses TRBV5-5 and TRBJ1-1, with 10 positions matching TRBD1. CDR3 size: 16 residues. The J segment lost 6 bases and the V segment lost 0 bases, leaving 8 bases of the junction unmatched. CDR1 and CDR2 (germline): SGHKS, YYEKEE (reference sequence). The CDR3 spells CASSLADRGFFSEAFF. CDR3 nucleotide sequence: TGTGCCAGCAGCTTGGCGGACAGGGGGTTTTTTTCTGAAGCTTTCTTT. Combining the CDR3 with reference TRBV5-5 and TRBJ1-1 gives the whole variable domain DAGVTQSPTHLIKTRGQQVTLRCSPISGHKSVSWYQQVLGQGPQFIFQYYEKEERGRGNFPDRFSARQFPNYSSELNVNALLLGDSALYLCASSLADRGFFSEAFFGQGTRLTVV.

For the CDR3, the DNA is TGTGCCAGCAGCTTGGTGGCGGTCTCGGGTGGCTACACCTTC. It specifies CASSLVAVSGGYTF. The chain is built from TRBV5-5 and TRBJ1-2; D not certain. CDR3 length: 14 residues. V shed 0 bases and J shed 7 bases, with 13 bases lying between them. From germline, CDR1 is SGHKS and CDR2 YYEKEE (reference sequence). The full variable domain, rest sourced from reference TRBV5-5 and TRBJ1-2, is DAGVTQSPTHLIKTRGQQVTLRCSPISGHKSVSWYQQVLGQGPQFIFQYYEKEERGRGNFPDRFSARQFPNYSSELNVNALLLGDSALYLCASSLVAVSGGYTFGSGTRLTVV.

The rearrangement joins TRBV10-2 to TRBJ1-4; 10 nucleotides align to TRBD1. CDR1 and CDR2 (germline): WSHSY, SAAADI. The V and J ends lost 8 bases and 5 bases, in that order; junction bases with no gene match: 2. This CDR3 has 13 amino acids. In DNA form, the CDR3 reads TGCGCCAGCCGGGACAGGGGAAATGAAAAACTGTTTTTT. Protein sequence: CASRDRGNEKLFF.

The gene calls are TRBV7-2 and TRBJ1-1, with TRBD1 matching over 7 bases. CDR1 SGHTA and CDR2 FQGNSA come from the germline V gene. The CDR3 is made up of 15 amino acids. V lost 3 bases to trimming and J lost 1 base; unmatched junction nucleotides: 5. CDR3 DNA: TGTGCCAGCAGCTTCGACAGGGAAGGGAACACTGAAGCTTTCTTT. It specifies CASSFDREGNTEAFF.

The count of this clone is one. The rearrangement links TRBV2 to TRBJ2-4, with 7 nucleotides matching TRBD2. CDR1 and CDR2 from the germline V gene are SNHLY and FYNNEI. V lost 0 bases to trimming and J lost 3 bases; unmatched junction nucleotides: 8. The CDR3 is 17 amino acids. The CDR3 protein is CASSEAWGGPGKNIQYF. The CDR3 coding sequence is TGTGCCAGCAGTGAAGCTTGGGGAGGGCCAGGCAAAAACATTCAGTACTTC.

The rearrangement links TRBV7-2 to TRBJ1-1, with D uncertain. Germline CDR1 reads SGHTA; CDR2 reads FQGNSA. V shed 2 bases and J shed 5 bases, with 12 bases lying between them. The CDR3 sequence is 14 residues long. CDR3 region: CASSLNSRTTEAFF. For the CDR3, the DNA is TGTGCCAGCAGCTTAAATTCGAGGACTACTGAAGCTTTCTTT.

The DNA for the CDR3 is TGCGCCAGCAGGAGGTCGGGGAATGGATACGAGCAGTACTTC. This sequence encodes CASRRSGNGYEQYF. This sequence joins TRBV5-1 and TRBJ2-7, with D tentatively TRBD2 (5 bases). V was shortened by 5 bases and J by 4 bases, with 16 bases between the two germline ends. CDR1 and CDR2 from the germline V gene are SGHRS and YFSETQ. CDR3 size: 14 residues. Full variable domain (remainder filled in from reference TRBV5-1 and TRBJ2-7): KAGVTQTPRYLIKTRGQQVTLSCSPISGHRSVSWYQQTPGQGLQFLFEYFSETQRNKGNFPGRFSGRQFSNSRSEMNVSTLELGDSALYLCASRRSGNGYEQYFGPGTRLTVT.

The CDR3 bases are TGTGCCAGCAGCTCCGGGGTGGGAGAGACCCAGTACTTC. It translates to CASSSGVGETQYF. The rearrangement joins TRBV7-2 to TRBJ2-5, with a possible D match to TRBD2 (5 bases). The CDR3 extends over 13 amino acids. Germline CDR1 SGHTA, CDR2 FQGNSA. V lost 4 bases and J 4 bases, leaving 10 bases between the germline ends. Full variable domain (missing parts from reference TRBV7-2 and TRBJ2-5): GAGVSQSPSNKVTEKGKDVELRCDPISGHTALYWYRQSLGQGLEFLIYFQGNSAPDKSGLPSDRFSAERTGGSVSTLTIQRTQQEDSAVYLCASSSGVGETQYFGPGTRLLVL.

The rearrangement joins TRBV19 to TRBJ2-7; perhaps TRBD1 as D (8 bases). The CDR3 loop spans 14 amino acids. Germline V gene lookup returns CDR1 LNHDA and CDR2 SQIVND (reference sequence). Trimming pared 7 bases from V and 5 bases from J, leaving 18 bases between. CDR3 DNA: TGTGCCAGTACCCGGGGGGCAGGGGGCCACGAGCAGTACTTC. It is translated as CASTRGAGGHEQYF.

The rearrangement uses TRBV18 and TRBJ1-1; D may be TRBD1 (6 bases). The V and J ends lost 5 bases and 6 bases respectively, with 13 bases between them. Germline V gene data show CDR1 as KGHSH and CDR2 as LQKENI. There are 13 residues in the CDR3. The CDR3 loop is CASSAGQSAEAFF. As DNA, the CDR3 is TGTGCCAGCTCAGCTGGACAGTCTGCTGAAGCTTTCTTT.

The sample holds a few counts of this clone. The chain has TRBV6-6 and TRBJ2-1; TRBD2 is a possible D gene (6 bases). The germline CDR1 and CDR2 sequences are MNHNY and SVGAGI (reference sequence). Trimming removed 4 bases at V and 2 bases at J, with 15 bases between. The CDR3 extends over 16 amino acids. CDR3 coding DNA: TGTGCCAGCAGTTCTACCACTGGCGGGACCTACAATGAGCAGTTCTTC. Protein sequence: CASSSTTGGTYNEQFF.

This clone was seen only a few times. V usage is TRBV5-1 and J usage is TRBJ2-1; no firm D call. Germline assignment: CDR1 SGHRS and CDR2 YFSETQ. V lost 4 bases to trimming and J lost 1 base, with 6 bases between them. This CDR3 is 13 amino acids long. The CDR3 nucleotides are TGCGCCAGCAGCCTAGAATCCTACAATGAGCAGTTCTTC. The encoded protein is CASSLESYNEQFF. Using reference TRBV5-1 and TRBJ2-1 for the parts outside the CDR3, the full variable domain is KAGVTQTPRYLIKTRGQQVTLSCSPISGHRSVSWYQQTPGQGLQFLFEYFSETQRNKGNFPGRFSGRQFSNSRSEMNVSTLELGDSALYLCASSLESYNEQFFGPGTRLTVL.

This sequence joins TRBV6-5 and TRBJ1-6, with D possibly TRBD1 on 6 matching bases. The CDR3 is 11 residues long. The V and J ends lost 6 bases and 12 bases respectively, with 9 bases between them. Germline lookup yields CDR1 MNHEY and CDR2 SVGAGI. The DNA of the CDR3 is TGTGCCAGCAGCAGAGGGGGACCCCTCCACTTT. Its translation is CASSRGGPLHF.

Only one count was recorded for this clone. The rearrangement uses TRBV7-9 and TRBJ2-5; 11 bases match TRBD2. From germline, CDR1 is SEHNR and CDR2 FQNEAQ (reference sequence). This CDR3 is built from 15 residues. The junction had 9 bases not matched to a gene; V was cut back by 10 bases and J by 2 bases. CDR3 nucleotides: TGTGCCACCCATTCTAGCGGGGGGAAACAAGAGACCCAGTACTTC. It codes for CATHSSGGKQETQYF.

The chain is built from TRBV29-1 and TRBJ2-7, with 9 positions matching TRBD1. The CDR3 has 13 amino acids. The germline V gene has CDR1 SQVTM and CDR2 ANQGSEA. J lost 3 bases, V lost 6 bases, and 6 bases had no gene match. The DNA of the CDR3 is TGCAGCGTGGAGGACAGGGGAAGCTACGAGCAGTACTTC. Protein sequence: CSVEDRGSYEQYF.

The V call is TRBV11-2, the J call TRBJ2-7; 7 bases are shared with TRBD1. The CDR3 is made up of 15 amino acids. V lost 2 bases and J lost 2; bases outside the gene matches: 6. CDR1 and CDR2 (germline): SGHAT, FQNNGV. The CDR3 sequence: CASSLQDRVAYEQYF. CDR3 DNA: TGTGCCAGCAGCTTACAAGACAGGGTCGCCTACGAGCAGTACTTC.

This clone was seen more than once but under ten times. V gene TRBV9 combines with J gene TRBJ1-1, with TRBD1 identical over 9 bases. The J segment lost 5 bases and the V segment lost 4 bases, leaving 9 bases of the junction unmatched. Germline V lookup: CDR1 SGDLS, CDR2 YYNGEE. CDR3 length: 15 amino acids. CDR3 residues: CASSPRTGVGTEAFF. The CDR3 nucleotides read TGTGCCAGCAGCCCTAGGACAGGGGTGGGGACTGAAGCTTTCTTT. The full variable domain, with the rest looked up from reference TRBV9 and TRBJ1-1, is DSGVTQTPKHLITATGQRVTLRCSPRSGDLSVYWYQQSLDQGLQFLIQYYNGEERAKGNILERFSAQQFPDLHSELNLSSLELGDSALYFCASSPRTGVGTEAFFGQGTRLTVV.

The J gene is TRBJ1-2, the V gene TRBV9; D perhaps matches TRBD1 (6 bases). CDR3 size: 13 residues. Germline V lookup: CDR1 SGDLS, CDR2 YYNGEE. V lost 4 bases and J lost 7, with 14 bases in between. CDR3 protein: CASSNEGEGGYTF. The DNA for the CDR3 is TGTGCCAGCAGCAACGAGGGGGAGGGTGGCTACACCTTC.